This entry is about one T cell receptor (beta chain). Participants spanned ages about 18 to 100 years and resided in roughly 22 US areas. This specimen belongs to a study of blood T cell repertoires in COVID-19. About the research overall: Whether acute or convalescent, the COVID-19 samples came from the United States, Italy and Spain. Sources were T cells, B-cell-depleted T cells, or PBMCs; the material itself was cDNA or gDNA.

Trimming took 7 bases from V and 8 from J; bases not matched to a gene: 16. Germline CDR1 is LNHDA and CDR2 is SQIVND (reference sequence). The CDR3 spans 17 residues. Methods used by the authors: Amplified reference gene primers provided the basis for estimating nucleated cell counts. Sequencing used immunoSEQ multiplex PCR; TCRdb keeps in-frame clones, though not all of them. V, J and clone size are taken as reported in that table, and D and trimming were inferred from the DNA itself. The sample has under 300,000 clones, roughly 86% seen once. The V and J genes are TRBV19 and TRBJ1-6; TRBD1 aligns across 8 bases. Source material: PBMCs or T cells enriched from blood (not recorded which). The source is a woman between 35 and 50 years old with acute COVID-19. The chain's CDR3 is CASTLSPRTGLYSPLHF. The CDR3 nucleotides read TGTGCCAGTACCCTATCTCCGAGGACAGGGTTATATTCACCCCTCCACTTT.